One TCR beta chain is described in this entry. Its cognate antigen is unknown. The data derive from a study of pediatric ulcerative colitis. Study-wide results and caveats: All ulcerative colitis patients, but no controls, carried a couple of rectal clonotypes. Blood-rectal clonal overlap within each person was significantly higher in ulcerative colitis patients than controls.

The germline V gene encodes CDR1 MGHRA and CDR2 YSYEKL. Trimming removed 4 bases from V and 8 bases from J; junction bases left unmatched: 9. The CDR3 spans 14 residues. Sequencing was at survey level. Clones were sequenced by immunoSEQ multiplex PCR, and TCRdb holds only the in-frame ones, with some missing. The sample yields tens of thousands of clones, 77% seen once. V is TRBV4-1 and J is TRBJ1-2; 8 nucleotides match TRBD1. What was sequenced was blood. This clonotype originated in a boy between 10 and 17 years old with moderate ulcerative colitis. The CDR3 reads CASSRGPTGEGYTF. CDR3 sequence (DNA): TGCGCCAGCAGCCGAGGACCGACAGGGGAAGGCTACACCTTC.